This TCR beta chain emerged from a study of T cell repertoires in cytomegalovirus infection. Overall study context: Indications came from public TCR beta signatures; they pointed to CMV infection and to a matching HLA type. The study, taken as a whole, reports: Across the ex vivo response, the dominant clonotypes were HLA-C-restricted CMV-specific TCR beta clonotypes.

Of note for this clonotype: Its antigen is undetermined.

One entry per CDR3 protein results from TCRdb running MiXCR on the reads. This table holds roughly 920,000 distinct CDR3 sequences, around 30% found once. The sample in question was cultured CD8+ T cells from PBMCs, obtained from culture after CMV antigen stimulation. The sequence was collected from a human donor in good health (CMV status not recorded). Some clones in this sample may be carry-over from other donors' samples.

CDR3 protein: CASSRTGYQPQHF. CDR3 nucleotide sequence: TGTGCCAGCAGTCGGACAGGGTATCAGCCCCAGCATTTT. V gene TRBV12-3 or TRBV12-4 combines with J gene TRBJ1-5, with 8 nucleotides matching TRBD1. Trimming at V came to 5 bases and at J to 5 bases, leaving 2 bases not matched to a gene. The CDR3 loop spans 13 amino acids.